This TCR beta chain stems from a study of blood T cell repertoires in COVID-19. Study-wide background: T cells, B-cell-depleted T cells, or PBMCs provided the cDNA or gDNA that served as material.

Germline V gene sequence: CDR1 MNHEY, CDR2 SVGAGI. V dropped 5 bases and J dropped 4 bases, with 17 bases sitting between them. CDR3 length equals 15 residues. A few counts support this clone. Clones were sequenced by immunoSEQ multiplex PCR, and TCRdb holds only the in-frame ones, with some missing. Found here are fewer than 95,000 clones, about 78% of them singletons; the top ten hold around 15%. The receptor was derived from a woman aged 80 or over with acute or convalescent COVID-19. The sequencing input was peripheral blood. J is TRBJ1-2 and V is TRBV6-5, with D perhaps matching TRBD1 (5 bases). CDR3 protein: CASSPGGAESYGYTF. CDR3 DNA: TGTGCCAGCAGTCCCGGGGGAGCCGAGAGCTATGGCTACACCTTC.